Included here is one TCR beta chain sequence, with context. This CDR3 region has 13 residues. The V gene's germline CDR1 is SGHVS and CDR2 FNYEAQ. Between the trimmed V and J ends, which lost 5 bases and 12 bases, there was a span of 19 bases. The data were obtained in a study of T-cell memory formation after mild COVID-19. Each CDR3 protein is one row after TCRdb ran MiXCR on the 5' RACE reads. The table lists 150,000 to 200,000 distinct CDR3 sequences, 20% to 25% of them singletons. The source of this sequence is an adult woman who had mild COVID-19 (a few samples of this study predate the infection). Cell type and time point are not known. The rearrangement links TRBV7-6 to TRBJ2-5, with D possibly matching TRBD2 (5 bases). The material sequenced was PBMCs or a T cell subset sorted from them (not recorded which). The DNA of the CDR3 is TGTGCCAGCAGCCCCCCGGAGAGCGGTGAAGAGTACTTC. Amino acids: CASSPPESGEEYF.